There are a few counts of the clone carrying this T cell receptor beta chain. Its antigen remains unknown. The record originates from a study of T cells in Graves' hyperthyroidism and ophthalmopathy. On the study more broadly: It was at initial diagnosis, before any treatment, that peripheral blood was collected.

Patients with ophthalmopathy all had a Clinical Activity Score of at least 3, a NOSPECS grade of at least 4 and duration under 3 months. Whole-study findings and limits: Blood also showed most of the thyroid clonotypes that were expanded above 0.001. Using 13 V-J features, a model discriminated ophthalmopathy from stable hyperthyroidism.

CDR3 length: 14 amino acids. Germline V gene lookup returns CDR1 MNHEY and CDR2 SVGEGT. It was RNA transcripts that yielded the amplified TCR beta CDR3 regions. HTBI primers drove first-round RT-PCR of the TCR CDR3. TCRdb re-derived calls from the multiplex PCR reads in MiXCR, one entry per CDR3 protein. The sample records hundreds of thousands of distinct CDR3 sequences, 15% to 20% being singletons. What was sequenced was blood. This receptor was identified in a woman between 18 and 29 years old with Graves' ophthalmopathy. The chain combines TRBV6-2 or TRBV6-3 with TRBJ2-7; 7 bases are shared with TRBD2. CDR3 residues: CAASRDYQVYEQYF. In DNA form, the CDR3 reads TGTGCAGCTTCCCGGGACTACCAGGTCTACGAGCAGTACTTC.